Detailed here is one T cell receptor beta chain. What it binds is unknown. The data are from a study of T cells in Graves' hyperthyroidism and ophthalmopathy. RNA transcripts served as the template for amplifying TCR beta CDR3 regions. The TCR CDR3 was amplified in a first-round RT-PCR using the HTBI primer set. TCRdb re-analysed the multiplex PCR reads in MiXCR, keeping a single row per CDR3 protein. Among a few hundred thousand distinct CDR3 sequences listed, just under 15% were seen once. This sample holds PBMCs from less than 13 ml fresh peripheral blood. Germline CDR1 reads MNHNS; CDR2 reads SASEGT. This CDR3 contains 15 residues. Deletions cut 2 bases from V and 2 bases from J, with 13 bases between. Points from the study as a whole: The model forecast ophthalmopathy, anticipating it by a median around 6.4 months before onset.

The source is a young woman with Graves' hyperthyroidism. Input material: blood. The gene calls are TRBV6-1 and TRBJ2-7; a possible D gene is TRBD1 (5 bases). The CDR3 sequence: CASSEMGQGPYEQYF. In nucleotides, the CDR3 is TGTGCCAGCAGTGAAATGGGGCAGGGTCCCTACGAGCAGTACTTC.